This T cell receptor beta chain was sequenced in a study of beta chain features in type 1 diabetes. Investigators reverse transcribed all isolated RNA, so they sequenced expressed TCRB transcripts. Clones were read by immunoSEQ multiplex PCR, and TCRdb kept only the in-frame ones, dropping some. Among about 410,000 clones listed, approximately 15% were seen once. The CDR3 runs 13 residues. Looked up from germline, CDR1 is GTSNPN and CDR2 is SVGIG (reference sequence). Trimming took off 0 bases at V and 8 bases at J, with 13 bases between the two ends. This clone came up a few times. The sample taken for sequencing was naive CD4+ T cells from blood. The receptor comes from a man aged 25-45 years in good health. This chain joins TRBV30 and TRBJ1-2; D perhaps matches TRBD1 (5 bases). CDR3 DNA: TGTGCCTGGAGTGTAACAGGTCTTATGGGCTACACCTTC. This translates into CAWSVTGLMGYTF.